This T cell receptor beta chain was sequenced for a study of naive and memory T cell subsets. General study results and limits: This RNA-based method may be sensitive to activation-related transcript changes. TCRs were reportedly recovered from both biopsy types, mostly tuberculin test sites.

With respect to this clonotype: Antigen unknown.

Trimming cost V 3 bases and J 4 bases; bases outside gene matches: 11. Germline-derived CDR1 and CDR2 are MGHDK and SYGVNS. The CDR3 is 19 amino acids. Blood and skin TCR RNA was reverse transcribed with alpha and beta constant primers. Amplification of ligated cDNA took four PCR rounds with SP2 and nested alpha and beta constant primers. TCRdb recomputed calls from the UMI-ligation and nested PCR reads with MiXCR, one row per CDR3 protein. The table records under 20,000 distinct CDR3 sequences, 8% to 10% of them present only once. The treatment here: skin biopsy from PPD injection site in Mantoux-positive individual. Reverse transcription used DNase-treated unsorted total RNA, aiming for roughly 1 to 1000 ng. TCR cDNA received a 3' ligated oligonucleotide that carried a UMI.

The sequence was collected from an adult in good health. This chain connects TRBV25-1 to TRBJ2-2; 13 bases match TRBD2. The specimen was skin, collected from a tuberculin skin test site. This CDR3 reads CASSDSWTSGSPGTGELFF. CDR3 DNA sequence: TGTGCCAGCAGTGATAGCTGGACTAGCGGGAGCCCGGGCACCGGGGAGCTGTTTTTT.